The rows below give T cell receptor beta chains drawn from one sample of a study of blood T cell repertoires in COVID-19. Clones were sequenced by immunoSEQ multiplex PCR, and TCRdb holds only the in-frame ones, with some missing. Of just under 85,000 clones listed, 80% to 90% were seen once; the top ten hold about 17%. Sequenced: peripheral blood. These receptors originate from a woman between 55 and 75 years old with acute or convalescent COVID-19. CDR3s include the opening cysteine and the closing phenylalanine or tryptophan. A D gene is named only where the DNA matches it firmly. The size field is filled for only some rows; it gives once, few, many or a size class.

J gene | clone size | D gene | V gene | CDR3 DNA | CDR3 protein
TRBJ2-3 | . | TRBD2 | TRBV5-6 | TGTGCCAGCAGCTTAGGGACTAGCGGTGCAGATACGCAGTATTTT | CASSLGTSGADTQYF
TRBJ1-5 | . | . | TRBV4-3 | TGCGCCAGCAGCCAATCCGGGGGGACCCTAAATCAGCCCCAGCATTTT | CASSQSGGTLNQPQHF
TRBJ1-3 | few | . | TRBV5-5 | TGTGCCAGCAGCTTTGCAGGAGGAGGAAACACCATATATTTT | CASSFAGGGNTIYF
TRBJ1-1 | . | . | TRBV6-5 | TGTGCCAGCAGCGCGGGGGCGAGGACTGAAGCTTTCTTT | CASSAGARTEAFF
TRBJ2-2 | . | . | TRBV7-9 | TGTGCCAGCCACTCCGAGCCTGGAGGGCTCCACGGGGAGCTGTTTTTT | CASHSEPGGLHGELFF
TRBJ1-1 | . | . | TRBV30 | TGTGCCTGGACTCAGGACTTCTTGAACACTGAAGCTTTCTTT | CAWTQDFLNTEAFF
TRBJ2-5 | . | TRBD1 | TRBV5-4 | TGTGCCAGCAGCTCTGGACAGGGGGCCGATGAGACCCAGTACTTC | CASSSGQGADETQYF
TRBJ1-1 | few | TRBD1 | TRBV30 | TGTGCCTGGCGGCGGACAGGGGCTCTGGGAGCTTTCTTT | CAWRRTGALGAFF
TRBJ2-3 | . | TRBD2 | TRBV5-4 | TGTGCCAGCAGCTCTAGGGACTACTACACAGATACGCAGTATTTT | CASSSRDYYTDTQYF
TRBJ2-7 | . | . | TRBV6-5 | TGTGCCAGCAGCCGGGAGTTACACTACGAGCAGTACTTC | CASSRELHYEQYF
TRBJ2-1 | . | TRBD1 | TRBV6-5 | TGTGCCAGCAGGTGGGACAGATACAATGAGCAGTTCTTC | CASRWDRYNEQFF
TRBJ2-7 | few | . | TRBV10-3 | TGTGCCATCAGACATCTAGAGAACTCCTACGAGCAGTACTTC | CAIRHLENSYEQYF
TRBJ2-1 | . | . | TRBV24-1 | TGTGCCACCAGTGACCCGGACGCCGGGGACTACAATGAGCAGTTCTTC | CATSDPDAGDYNEQFF
TRBJ1-1 | . | TRBD1 | TRBV4-2 | TGTGCCAGCAGCCAGGTAGGGGGCCAGACTGAAGCTTTCTTT | CASSQVGGQTEAFF
TRBJ1-4 | . | TRBD1 | TRBV9 | TGTGCCAGCAGCCAGGGACAGGGGAATGAAAAACTGTTTTTT | CASSQGQGNEKLFF
TRBJ1-1 | . | . | TRBV6-6 | TGTGCCAGCAGTTACGCCGGGGGGGCATGGGACACTGAAGCTTTCTTT | CASSYAGGAWDTEAFF
TRBJ2-1 | . | TRBD2 | TRBV11-3 | TGTGCCAGCAGCTCGGTATTCGGGGGGACTAGCGGGAGTAATGAGCAGTTCTTC | CASSSVFGGTSGSNEQFF